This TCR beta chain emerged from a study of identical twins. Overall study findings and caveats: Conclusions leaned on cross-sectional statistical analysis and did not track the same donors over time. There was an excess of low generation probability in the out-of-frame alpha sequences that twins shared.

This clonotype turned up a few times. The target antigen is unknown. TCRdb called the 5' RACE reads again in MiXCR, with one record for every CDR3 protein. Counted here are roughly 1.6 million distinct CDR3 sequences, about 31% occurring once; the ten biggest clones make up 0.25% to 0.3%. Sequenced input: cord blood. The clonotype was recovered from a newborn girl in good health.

In DNA, the CDR3 is TGCGCCAGCAGCTTTAATTCGGCAGGGGAGGATGGCTACACCTTC. Its translation: CASSFNSAGEDGYTF. The V and J genes are TRBV5-1 and TRBJ1-2; D possibly corresponds to TRBD1 (6 bases). CDR3 length: 15 amino acids. In germline, CDR1 is SGHRS, CDR2 YFSETQ. V was clipped by 2 bases and J by 6 bases, with 17 bases between them.